This T cell receptor (beta chain) was sequenced during a study of blood T cell repertoires in COVID-19. Assay used: immunoSEQ multiplex PCR; TCRdb lists only in-frame clones, some missing. The sample comprises roughly 8,500 clones, 75% to 85% of which are singletons, and roughly 7.4% rests with the top ten. The CDR3 loop spans 15 amino acids. Germline V gene sequence: CDR1 SNHLY, CDR2 FYNNEI. Trimming took 2 bases from V and 2 from J, leaving 10 bases between them. The TCR comes from a man between 65 and 85 years old with active COVID-19. The specimen was peripheral blood. The rearrangement joins TRBV2 to TRBJ2-1, with a weak D call TRBD2 (6 bases). CDR3: CASSEYSGAYNEQFF. The CDR3, as DNA: TGTGCCAGCAGTGAATATAGCGGAGCCTACAATGAGCAGTTCTTC.